The 24 T cell receptor beta chains reported below all come from one sample, sequenced in a study of cytomegalovirus exposure and HLA in healthy donors. PCR was performed using 60 Vbeta and 13 Jbeta primers. TCRdb's table, derived via immunoSEQ multiplex PCR, lists solely in-frame clones and lacks some. The sample consists of 55,000 to 90,000 clones, around three quarters of them appearing once. Input material: PBMCs. Every receptor here comes from a man between 45 and 60 years old in good health and CMV-seronegative.

This clone was detected once. The CDR3 DNA sequence: TGCGCCAGCAGACCCGACAGGGAAGACTCACCCCTCCACTTT. Its translation: CASRPDREDSPLHF. This chain uses TRBV4-1 with TRBJ1-6; 7 positions agree with TRBD1. Germline-derived CDR1 and CDR2 are MGHRA and YSYEKL. The CDR3 is 14 amino acids. J was trimmed by 10 bases and V by 6 bases; bases with no gene match: 9.

This clone was picked up a small number of times. This rearrangement joins TRBV18 to TRBJ2-6; D is possibly TRBD1 (6 bases). The V end lost 5 bases, the J end lost 0 bases, and 8 bases lay between the germline ends. CDR3 size: 15 residues. CDR1 is KGHSH, CDR2 LQKENI, per germline. CDR3 bases: TGTGCCAGCTCATCGGACAGCTCTGGGGCCAACGTCCTGACTTTC. It specifies CASSSDSSGANVLTF. The variable domain in full, completed from reference TRBV18 and TRBJ2-6, reads NAGVMQNPRHLVRRRGQEARLRCSPMKGHSHVYWYRQLPEEGLKFMVYLQKENIIDESGMPKERFSAEFPKEGPSILRIQQVVRGDSAAYFCASSSDSSGANVLTFGAGSRLTVL.

V is TRBV2 and J is TRBJ1-5; D perhaps matches TRBD1 (6 bases). The ends were cut back, 6 bases at V and 2 bases at J, with 14 bases in the middle. Germline assignment: CDR1 SNHLY and CDR2 FYNNEI. This CDR3 region has 15 residues. CDR3 coding DNA: TGTGCCAGCAGGACACAGGGTTTGGGCAATCAGCCCCAGCATTTT. This encodes CASRTQGLGNQPQHF.

V is TRBV4-1 and J is TRBJ1-5; 7 bases map to TRBD1. Germline CDR1 MGHRA, CDR2 YSYEKL. The CDR3 spans 15 residues. Germline trimming cut 3 bases from V and 7 bases from J; bases unmatched to any gene: 9. The CDR3 here is CASSQGDSPWQPQHF. The CDR3 nucleotides are TGCGCCAGCAGCCAGGGGGACAGCCCATGGCAGCCCCAGCATTTT.

The chain couples TRBV18 to TRBJ2-5; perhaps TRBD1 as D (6 bases). V shed 5 bases and J shed 3 bases, with 10 bases lying between them. Germline V gives CDR1 KGHSH, CDR2 LQKENI. This CDR3 is built from 13 residues. CDR3 nucleotides: TGTGCCAGCTCAGCAGGGGCAAAAGAGACCCAGTACTTC. Translation gives CASSAGAKETQYF.

V and J are TRBV7-9 and TRBJ2-1; TRBD2 is a possible D gene (7 bases). V was clipped by 0 bases and J by 8 bases, with 14 bases between them. CDR1 SEHNR and CDR2 FQNEAQ come from the germline V gene (reference sequence). The CDR3 consists of 15 residues. This chain's CDR3 is CASSLAGGPRDEQFF. In nucleotides, the CDR3 is TGTGCCAGCAGCTTAGCGGGGGGGCCTAGGGATGAGCAGTTCTTC.

The gene calls are TRBV4-1 and TRBJ2-5; the D gene is possibly TRBD1 (5 bases). The CDR3 is made up of 13 amino acids. Germline CDR1 is MGHRA and CDR2 is YSYEKL. V was clipped by 3 bases and J by 5 bases, with 10 bases between them. CDR3 nucleotides: TGCGCCAGCAGCCATCAGGGATCCGAGACCCAGTACTTC. It specifies CASSHQGSETQYF.

This chain links TRBV5-1 with TRBJ2-5; D is possibly TRBD1 (6 bases). Germline CDR1 and CDR2: SGHRS and YFSETQ. V gave up 2 bases and J gave up 4 bases, with 12 bases separating them. The CDR3 consists of 14 residues. CDR3 in DNA: TGCGCCAGCAGCTTTAAACAGGGACGAGAGACCCAGTACTTC. It is translated as CASSFKQGRETQYF.

The chain is built from TRBV5-1 and TRBJ2-7; perhaps TRBD2 as D (6 bases). Germline V gene data show CDR1 as SGHRS and CDR2 as YFSETQ. V was clipped by 0 bases and J by 6 bases, with 13 bases between them. The CDR3 has 14 amino acids. The CDR3 protein is CASSLGSAGSEQYF. Here the CDR3 DNA reads TGCGCCAGCAGCTTGGGTTCGGCGGGGAGCGAGCAGTACTTC.

This chain uses TRBV15 with TRBJ2-1; D is possibly TRBD1 (5 bases). V lost 5 bases, J lost 8 bases, and 22 bases lay in between. Germline CDR1 reads LNHNV; CDR2 reads YYDKDF (reference sequence). CDR3 length equals 16 residues. CDR3 coding DNA: TGTGCCACCAGCTTCCCTGGACAAGGTGATGGGCATGAGCAGTTCTTC. Its translation: CATSFPGQGDGHEQFF.

This clone is a singleton in its sample. The rearrangement joins TRBV30 to TRBJ1-2, with a weak D call TRBD1 (6 bases). The germline V and J ends were trimmed by 3 bases and 6 bases, with 17 bases remaining between them. The CDR3 has 14 residues. Germline loops: CDR1 GTSNPN, CDR2 SVGIG (reference sequence). CDR3 sequence (DNA): TGTGCCTGGAGGGGAAGGGGGGGGGAACATGGCTACACCTTC. Translating gives CAWRGRGGEHGYTF.

The chain employs TRBV2 and TRBJ2-1; 15 bases agree with TRBD2. Germline trimming cut 7 bases from V and 8 bases from J; bases unmatched to any gene: 12. CDR3 length equals 17 residues. Germline V gene data show CDR1 as SNHLY and CDR2 as FYNNEI. CDR3 protein: CASTKGLAGGLGYEQFF. The CDR3 coding sequence is TGTGCCAGCACCAAGGGACTAGCGGGAGGCCTAGGTTATGAGCAGTTCTTC.

This clone was seen only a few times. This rearrangement joins TRBV7-9 to TRBJ1-1; 7 nucleotides align to TRBD1. The CDR3 length is 14 residues. The V gene end was trimmed by 5 bases and the J gene end by 0 bases; junction bases not matched to a gene: 3. Per the germline V gene, CDR1 is SEHNR and CDR2 is FQNEAQ (reference sequence). In DNA, the CDR3 is TGTGCCAGCAGCACAGGGGCCGTGAACACTGAAGCTTTCTTT. It is translated as CASSTGAVNTEAFF.

This clone was picked up a small number of times. V gene TRBV19 combines with J gene TRBJ2-7; 10 bases match TRBD1. This CDR3 has 15 amino acids. The J segment lost 5 bases and the V segment lost 3 bases, leaving 7 bases of the junction unmatched. Germline CDR1 reads LNHDA; CDR2 reads SQIVND (reference sequence). The CDR3 here is CASSIFGQGVDEQYF. Here the CDR3 DNA reads TGTGCCAGTAGTATTTTTGGACAGGGGGTGGACGAGCAGTACTTC.

This sequence joins TRBV28 and TRBJ2-7; D unclear. CDR1 and CDR2 from the germline V gene are MDHEN and SYDVKM. V was clipped by 7 bases and J by 2 bases, with 9 bases between them. This CDR3 has 12 amino acids. CDR3 in amino acids: CASNSGTYEQYF. In DNA form, the CDR3 reads TGTGCCAGCAACTCAGGCACCTACGAGCAGTACTTC.

This sequence joins TRBV7-2 and TRBJ1-1, with 11 bases matching TRBD1. V was clipped by 5 bases and J by 7 bases; unmatched bases: 12. Germline lookup yields CDR1 SGHTA and CDR2 FQGNSA. The CDR3 is made up of 16 amino acids. CDR3 region: CASSPWTGGLTGEAFF. CDR3 bases: TGTGCCAGCAGCCCCTGGACAGGGGGCTTAACTGGTGAAGCTTTCTTT.

This chain joins TRBV6-5 and TRBJ1-1; tentative D call: TRBD1 (6 bases). The CDR3 is 12 amino acids. Deletions cut 8 bases from V and 2 bases from J, with 9 bases between. Germline V CDR1 and CDR2: MNHEY, SVGAGI. The CDR3 DNA sequence: TGTGCCAGCGCACAGGGAAACACTGAAGCTTTCTTT. Protein: CASAQGNTEAFF.

The chain joins TRBV6-5 to TRBJ2-5, with 7 bases lining up with TRBD2. The DNA matches TRBJ2-7 better at its end, which makes the J call doubtful. The germline CDR1 and CDR2 sequences are MNHEY and SVGAGI. This CDR3 spans 13 amino acids. The CDR3 nucleotides are TGTGCCAGCAGTGGAGCGGGGCCGTACGAGCAGTACTTC. Amino acid sequence: CASSGAGPYEQYF.

The J gene is TRBJ2-7, the V gene TRBV6-5; a weak D match, TRBD2 (5 bases). The ends were cut back, 0 bases at V and 5 bases at J, with 8 bases in the middle. This CDR3 is built from 13 residues. Germline values: CDR1 MNHEY, CDR2 SVGAGI. The CDR3 DNA sequence: TGTGCCAGCAGTTACTCGGGAGTGGACGAGCAGTACTTC. Its translation is CASSYSGVDEQYF.

The chain joins TRBV19 to TRBJ1-5; no reliable D call. Germline CDR1 and CDR2: LNHDA and SQIVND (reference sequence). The CDR3 is 15 residues long. V was clipped by 5 bases and J by 0 bases, with 11 bases between them. CDR3 bases: TGTGCCAGTAGTGCAACAGCTATTAGCAATCAGCCCCAGCATTTT. Translated: CASSATAISNQPQHF.

The chain is built from TRBV14 and TRBJ2-3; 8 bases map to TRBD2. The V segment lost 5 bases and the J segment 1 base; nucleotides outside the gene matches: 5. The CDR3 runs to 15 residues. In germline, CDR1 is SGHDN, CDR2 FVKESK. In DNA, the CDR3 is TGTGCCAGCAGCACCATAGCGGGACGCACAGATACGCAGTATTTT. Translated, it gives CASSTIAGRTDTQYF. The variable domain in full, with the rest retrieved from reference TRBV14 and TRBJ2-3, is EAGVTQFPSHSVIEKGQTVTLRCDPISGHDNLYWYRRVMGKEIKFLLHFVKESKQDESGMPNNRFLAERTGGTYSTLKVQPAELEDSGVYFCASSTIAGRTDTQYFGPGTRLTVL.

This chain joins TRBV7-8 and TRBJ1-5; D is uncertain. This CDR3 has 15 residues. Germline CDR1 reads SGHVS; CDR2 reads FQNEAQ. V shed 2 bases and J shed 4 bases, with 12 bases lying between them. CDR3 protein: CASSLPGGLNQPQHF. The CDR3 bases are TGTGCCAGCAGCTTACCTGGCGGACTAAATCAGCCCCAGCATTTT.

The chain joins TRBV30 to TRBJ2-5; TRBD1 matches 10 bases. The J call may not be correct, given that the DNA end is closer to TRBJ2-7. CDR3 length: 15 amino acids. The germline V gene has CDR1 GTSNPN and CDR2 SVGIG (reference sequence). CDR3 in DNA: TGTGCCTGGAGTAGACCCGGGACAGGGGACTACGAGCAGTACTTC. Amino acids: CAWSRPGTGDYEQYF.

The chain combines TRBV7-9 with TRBJ2-3, with D perhaps TRBD1 (6 bases). V lost 4 bases, J lost 5 bases, and 13 bases lay in between. Germline V gene data show CDR1 as SEHNR and CDR2 as FQNEAQ (reference sequence). The CDR3 length is 14 residues. The CDR3 reads CASSSRGLRDTQYF. The CDR3 DNA reads TGTGCCAGCAGCTCCAGGGGTTTGAGAGATACGCAGTATTTT.